The subject of this entry is one T cell receptor beta chain. It has no known antigen specificity. The junction and the germline gene differ at one end; a read error may be behind it. The record originates from a study of cytomegalovirus exposure and HLA in healthy donors (TCRdb year 2017). Turning to the overall study: In an earlier analysis of approximately 500 of the donors, 250 to 300 Gb of sequence data and roughly 100 million unique TCR beta sequences from 180 million or so T cells were reported. High-throughput TCR immunosequencing, statistical association of individual TCRs with disease status, and machine learning were combined to predict cytomegalovirus infection status. Roughly 290 gigabases of sequencing data and around 80 million unique TCR sequences made up an early release that covered 640 HLA-typed donors. Among the approximately 400 genotyped donors, about 85% belonged to the genetic ancestry cluster associated with self-reported Caucasian donors. Donor age, sex, ethnicity and CMV serostatus were collected together with the repertoire data. A later genetic analysis took genome-wide SNP genotypes for about 65% of the roughly 670 donors and used that subset as a discovery cohort. Typing coverage differed by locus: A, B, C, DRB1 and DQB1 were typed in about 620-630 donors, DQA1 in around 500, DPA1 in approximately 600, and DPB1 in 472. Besides the first cohort of some 670 subjects, a separate validation cohort made up of over 95 different subjects was used. A later analysis re-examined previously published TCR beta repertoires from 600 to 700 donors and added high-resolution HLA genotyping to investigate patterns of TCR occurrence. The study aimed to test whether signatures of past pathogen exposure could be identified by cataloging public T cell receptors. Among almost 400 genotyped donors of the cohort, an average of around 240,000 unique TCR beta nucleotide sequences were sequenced per donor, around 20% of them non-productive. Rather than using new phenotypic data, the later analysis identified candidate immune exposures from TCR beta sequences and from how often those sequences occurred across donors. Every discovery cohort repertoire had been produced on one sequencing platform. HLA typing covered class I and class II loci at four-digit resolution. A handful of DR-DQ haplotypes were handled as single units for association and clustering because linkage in the cohort was strong. The study used immunosequencing to profile the T cell repertoires of under 700 subjects and linked those repertoires to cytomegalovirus serostatus. In an earlier analysis of 550 to 700 of the donors, high-throughput TCR beta sequencing was used to judge whether each TCR beta V gene segment behaved as functional or pseudogenic. Results the study describes overall, beyond this receptor: In the study, around 160 TCR beta chains were listed as associated with cytomegalovirus. In a later analysis, TCR association rates were found to vary across HLA loci, with the most associated TCRs seen for DRB1 alleles and the fewest for HLA-C alleles. An earlier analysis of some 590 of the donors showed that most TCR beta V segments appeared in productive rearrangements either about 87% or about 30% of the time, which broadly matched IMGT annotations. Immune exposure information for the cohort was limited to CMV serostatus. The cohort was sequenced for TCR beta chains only, and without alpha or paired-chain data the features that could be detected were limited. A further reported finding was that TCR beta sequences accurately predicted the HLA-A and HLA-B alleles for most subjects in the first cohort. A later genetic analysis associated a missense DCLRE1C variant with V-gene and J-gene trimming of TCR beta chains, and an independent cohort replicated the association. In a later analysis, several top co-occurrence clusters were reported to appear linked to parvovirus B19, influenza, CMV and Epstein-Barr virus. Because HLA typing was missing for some donors at each locus, association tests included only the typed subset. In a later genetic analysis, fewer N-insertions in productive TCRs were reported among donors in an Asian-associated ancestry cluster than the roughly 710-donor mean. Linkage disequilibrium might explain the correlated functional status among segregating V segments, but an unknown experimental factor could not be ruled out. A group of highly shared sequence variants was considered likely to be a technical artifact of the sequencing pipeline. Strong co-occurrence of HLA alleles, especially DR and DQ, made assigning TCR associations to individual alleles difficult. Most TCR sequences were seen in very few donors, while some public TCRs were found in many individuals. The classifier was reported to diagnose cytomegalovirus status with high specificity and sensitivity in both the original cohort and the validation cohort. Because counts were too low, roughly 16 rarely observed V segments, including chromosome 9 orphons, were excluded from the earlier analysis of 587 of the donors. Most CMV-associated TCR beta chains appeared to be HLA-restricted in a later analysis, and the HLA associations seemed to be driven largely by CMV exposure. Specific HLA alleles were associated with 15,000 to 20,000 TCR beta sequences at a false discovery rate of 0.05 in a later analysis. Presence/absence analyses assumed roughly uniform sequencing depth across donors, an assumption that may not hold. In a later analysis, HLA-associated TCR beta chains showed more clonal expansion and lower generation probabilities than non-associated chains that were equally common. Because the 87-base-pair reads could not distinguish some IMGT-functional V segments, including TRBV6-2 and TRBV6-3, those segments were excluded. According to the authors, the approach could potentially be generalized to other disease states and immunological phenotypes. A few of the identified cytomegalovirus-associated TCR beta chains were confirmed in vitro to be specific for cytomegalovirus antigens.

Inclusive of the bounding cysteine and phenylalanine, the CDR3 is 15 residues long. The retained sequence is limited to the CDR3, 45 bases, with the frame set at the first base. The CDR1 and CDR2 encoded by the germline V gene (reference sequence) are SEHNR and FQNEAQ. Libraries were constructed by the immunoSEQ multiplex PCR assay. A mixture of 60 forward primers for TCR Vbeta segments and 13 reverse primers for TCR Jbeta segments was used in the multiplex PCR. The CDR3 region of rearranged TCR beta genes was amplified from genomic DNA with a multiplex PCR assay. Amplified TCR beta libraries were sequenced as 87-base-pair reads on the Illumina HiSeq System. Turning to the authors' computational methods: A later analysis tallied roughly 78 million unique TCR beta chains across the 700 or so repertoires, and about 12 million of those chains were shared by two or more donors. Raw reads were error-corrected and collapsed into unique sequences by a nearest-neighbor algorithm in which closely related sequences were merged to remove PCR and sequencing errors. Alignment of CDR3 sequences to IMGT reference sequences was used to assign V, D and J gene segments. For a sequence to be retained, a match of at least six nucleotides to both a V gene segment and a J gene segment was required. Rearrangements were called productive when the CDR3 lacked stop codons and stayed in frame with V and J; all others were non-productive. CDR3 was defined according to IMGT convention as the region running from the second conserved V-encoded cysteine to the conserved J-encoded phenylalanine. Sequences without an unambiguous match to a single V gene segment were excluded from the earlier analysis of about 630 of the donors. An earlier analysis of some 500 of the donors classified V segments as functional when productive rearrangements were above 56.7% and as segregating when the standard deviation between donors was above 5%. A statistical classification framework was developed to diagnose cytomegalovirus status using the catalog of TCR beta chain sequences. V and J gene assignment, in a later analysis, came from comparing TCR nucleotide sequences with IMGT/GENE-DB human TR gene sequences. A later analysis assigned CDR3 sequences and most-parsimonious VDJ recombination scenarios with the TCRdist pipeline. In a later analysis, each TCR beta chain was defined by its CDR3 amino acid sequence together with its V-gene family, and reads lacking a unique V-gene family were excluded. In a later analysis, several hundred highly shared, low-generation-probability nucleotide sequences were removed to address suspected cross-contamination and a sequencing artifact. For each public chain, a later analysis derived a clonal expansion index from normalized ranks of inferred template counts within each repertoire. In a later analysis, generation probabilities were computed with a VDJ recombination model fitted to out-of-frame rearrangements, and the resulting probabilities were checked against IGoR. In a later analysis, hypergeometric tests were used to score TCR-TCR, TCR-HLA and TCR-CMV co-occurrence, with a repertoire-size bias correction applied to TCR pairs. False discovery rates were estimated in a later analysis by permuting HLA or CMV assignments 20 times. In a later analysis, co-occurring TCRs were grouped with DBSCAN, and TCRdist sequence similarity was added when clustering was performed within HLA-allele-positive subsets. Repertoires with fewer than 30,000 or more than 120,000 public chains, plus five repertoires with anomalous nucleotide sharing, were excluded from co-occurrence clustering. TCRdb carries this immuneACCESS record with in-frame sequences only. Its versions omit some clonotypes, under half of them owing to an unresolved V gene in the studies checked, with the rest unexplained. D and trimming come from the DNA, and the V and J calls and clone size come from that table. Present in this sample are roughly 120,000 clones, about 76% of which were seen just once. About 32% of the sample is held by the ten biggest clonotypes.

In total, 600 or so healthy bone marrow donors made up the cohort. At the time of sampling, every cohort member was nominally healthy, though immune exposures that went unrecorded were likely present. The donor was CMV seropositive and belonged to the group of 270 or so seropositive cohort members. Each donor provided a peripheral blood sample, and peripheral blood mononuclear cells were used for TCR beta sequencing. The Qiagen DNeasy Blood Extraction Kit was used to extract genomic DNA from the blood cell samples. This clonotype originated in a man between 60 and 70 years old in good health and CMV-seropositive. This sequence uses TRBV7-9 and TRBJ1-4, with an unclear D gene assignment. Sample: PBMCs. CDR3 region: CASSVDVTTNEKLFF. The nucleotide sequence reads as follows: TGTGCCAGCAGCGTTGATGTGACAACCAATGAAAAACTGTTTTTT.